Below, 6 T cell receptor beta chains from the same sample are listed, as sequenced in a study of blood T cell repertoires in COVID-19 (dated by TCRdb to about 2020). Library creation used the immunoSEQ multiplex PCR assay. TCRdb provides this immuneACCESS table in a form limited to in-frame rearrangements. Some clones are lacking; in checked studies, under half of them reflect an unresolved V gene, and why the rest are absent is not known. The sample records around 300,000 clones, 75% to 90% of which are singletons. Around 10% of the sample lies in the top ten. The sample consisted of peripheral blood. These receptors were taken from a woman in her seventies with acute or convalescent COVID-19.

The rearrangement links TRBV19 to TRBJ1-2; perhaps TRBD1 as D (5 bases). CDR1 LNHDA and CDR2 SQIVND come from the germline V gene (reference sequence). V lost 7 bases to trimming and J lost 4 bases, with 16 bases between them. There are 14 residues in the CDR3. The CDR3 loop is CASTLWSRGYGYTF. The CDR3 nucleotides are TGTGCCAGTACCTTGTGGTCAAGGGGCTATGGCTACACCTTC.

This chain connects TRBV5-1 to TRBJ2-1; 9 nucleotides align to TRBD1. Germline CDR1 SGHRS, CDR2 YFSETQ. CDR3 size: 17 residues. V trimming: 0 bases; J trimming: 8 bases; junction bases outside the gene matches: 12. As DNA, the CDR3 is TGCGCCAGCAGCTTGGCCTGGACAGGGGCTAGGGTTGATGAGCAGTTCTTC. This codes for CASSLAWTGARVDEQFF.

The gene calls are TRBV27 and TRBJ2-7; tentative D call: TRBD1 (6 bases). V lost 5 bases and J lost 2, with 13 bases in between. CDR3 length equals 14 residues. The V gene's germline CDR1 is MNHEY and CDR2 SMNVEV (reference sequence). Here the CDR3 DNA reads TGTGCCAGCAGTATCCACAGGGTCCCCTACGAGCAGTACTTC. Translation gives CASSIHRVPYEQYF.

A note on this clone: At the DNA level, this CDR3 is encoded by other sequences in the same sample as well. The J gene is TRBJ1-3, the V gene TRBV15; D is uncertain. V lost 1 base, J lost 0 bases, and 4 bases lay in between. The CDR3 is 14 amino acids. Germline values: CDR1 LNHNV, CDR2 YYDKDF (reference sequence). CDR3 nucleotide sequence: TGTGCCACCAGCAGAGGTAGCTCTGGAAACACCATATATTTT. As protein: CATSRGSSGNTIYF.

The gene calls are TRBV19 and TRBJ2-3; 12 nucleotides agree with TRBD2. CDR3 length equals 16 residues. The germline gives CDR1 LNHDA, CDR2 SQIVND (reference sequence). The J segment lost 5 bases and the V segment lost 0 bases, leaving 3 bases of the junction unmatched. The CDR3 reads CASSIESTSGGDTQYF. Written as DNA, the CDR3 is TGTGCCAGTAGTATAGAGTCGACTAGCGGGGGAGATACGCAGTATTTT.

This chain's CDR3 is CSVESQDGETQYF. The CDR3 DNA reads as TGCAGCGTTGAATCGCAGGATGGAGAGACCCAGTACTTC. The V call is TRBV29-1, the J call TRBJ2-5; no firm D call. The V gene lost 2 bases and the J gene lost 4 bases, with 11 bases spanning the gap. Germline V gene data show CDR1 as SQVTM and CDR2 as ANQGSEA. This CDR3 spans 13 amino acids.